What follows are 17 T cell receptor beta chains derived from one specimen sequenced in a study of blood T cell repertoires in COVID-19. Clones were sequenced by immunoSEQ multiplex PCR, and TCRdb holds only the in-frame ones, with some missing. The table records tens of thousands of clones, around 79% of them present only once. The material sequenced was peripheral blood. The source of these receptors is a man aged 55 to 69 with acute or convalescent COVID-19.

The genes are TRBV6-5 and TRBJ2-2; D perhaps matches TRBD2 (5 bases). Germline loops: CDR1 MNHEY, CDR2 SVGAGI. This CDR3 comprises 15 residues. Trimming took 0 bases from V and 9 from J, leaving 14 bases between them. CDR3 protein: CASSYSGIGVRELFF. For the CDR3, the DNA is TGTGCCAGCAGTTACTCGGGGATCGGGGTTAGGGAGCTGTTTTTT.

This chain connects TRBV19 to TRBJ1-6; D might be TRBD1 (6 bases). V lost 3 bases to trimming and J lost 2 bases, with 11 bases between them. This CDR3 contains 16 residues. Germline CDR1 is LNHDA and CDR2 is SQIVND (reference sequence). The CDR3 coding sequence is TGTGCCAGTAGTATCCACAGGGTCACCTATAATTCACCCCTCCACTTT. It yields the protein CASSIHRVTYNSPLHF.

In the case of this clone: Other nucleotide sequences in the sample specify the same CDR3. The chain is built from TRBV7-3 and TRBJ2-3; 9 bases align to TRBD2. Germline lookup yields CDR1 SGHTA and CDR2 FQGTGA. Unmatched junction bases numbered 0, after V lost 2 bases and J lost 3 bases. CDR3 length: 14 amino acids. Written as DNA, the CDR3 is TGTGCCAGCAGCTTACTAGCGGGGACAGATACGCAGTATTTT. Amino acids: CASSLLAGTDTQYF.

This sequence joins TRBV28 and TRBJ2-5; 10 bases align to TRBD1. The CDR3 is 14 amino acids. Germline V gene lookup returns CDR1 MDHEN and CDR2 SYDVKM. Trimming removed 1 base from V and 5 bases from J; junction bases left unmatched: 1. The CDR3 coding sequence is TGTGCCAGCAGTTTATTGGGACAGGGGGAGACCCAGTACTTC. Protein: CASSLLGQGETQYF.

This rearrangement joins TRBV24-1 to TRBJ2-2, with TRBD1 matching over 11 bases. From germline, CDR1 is KGHDR and CDR2 SFDVKD. Trimming cost V 3 bases and J 3 bases; bases outside gene matches: 2. This CDR3 has 16 residues. The CDR3 spells CATSDRDRGDTGELFF. CDR3 in DNA: TGTGCCACCAGTGATCGGGACAGGGGGGACACCGGGGAGCTGTTTTTT.

The chain employs TRBV7-3 and TRBJ1-6, with D unclear. Germline V gene data show CDR1 as SGHTA and CDR2 as FQGTGA. The length of the CDR3 is 13 residues. V was cut by 5 bases and J by 9 bases, with 11 bases left in between. CDR3 coding DNA: TGTGCCAGCAGCCTCAATGAGCGTTCACCCCTCCACTTT. Its translation: CASSLNERSPLHF.

This chain's CDR3 is CASSLGPGGRGAYEQYF. The CDR3 region has the DNA TGTGCCAGCAGCTTAGGGCCAGGCGGGAGAGGGGCCTACGAGCAGTACTTC. This chain links TRBV7-2 with TRBJ2-7, with TRBD2 matching over 7 bases. The J segment lost 2 bases and the V segment lost 1 base, leaving 11 bases of the junction unmatched. Germline CDR1 reads SGHTA; CDR2 reads FQGNSA. The CDR3 consists of 17 residues.

The chain links TRBV28 to TRBJ1-2, with TRBD1 as a possible D gene (5 bases). From germline, CDR1 is MDHEN and CDR2 SYDVKM. The CDR3 loop spans 14 amino acids. The V gene lost 7 bases and the J gene lost 4 bases, with 16 bases spanning the gap. CDR3 protein: CASKNSGTAYGYTF. Here the CDR3 DNA reads TGTGCCAGCAAGAACAGCGGGACGGCCTATGGCTACACCTTC.

This clone was picked up one time. The V gene is TRBV27, the J gene TRBJ1-2; 10 nucleotides match TRBD1. The CDR3 consists of 16 residues. Per the germline V gene, CDR1 is MNHEY and CDR2 is SMNVEV (reference sequence). The J segment lost 5 bases and the V segment lost 4 bases, leaving 10 bases of the junction unmatched. The CDR3 sequence: CASSSKAGQGGYGYTF. The CDR3 bases are TGTGCCAGCAGTTCCAAGGCCGGACAGGGGGGATATGGCTACACCTTC.

V usage is TRBV3-1 (or the pseudogene TRBV3-2) and J usage is TRBJ2-1; D call uncertain. The CDR3 is 15 amino acids. The ends were cut back, 0 bases at V and 6 bases at J, with 12 bases in the middle. Per germline, CDR1 LGHDT and CDR2 YNNKEL (reference sequence). The CDR3: CASSQEASYTNEQFF. Here the CDR3 DNA reads TGTGCCAGCAGCCAAGAAGCCTCTTATACCAATGAGCAGTTCTTC.

The rearrangement links TRBV7-7 to TRBJ2-3; 9 nucleotides match TRBD2. Germline-derived CDR1 and CDR2 are SSHAT and FNYEAQ (reference sequence). CDR3 size: 16 residues. Trimming removed 1 base from V and 4 bases from J; junction bases left unmatched: 6. The CDR3 reads CASSLGLAGYADTQYF. The CDR3 DNA follows: TGTGCCAGCAGCTTAGGTCTAGCGGGGTATGCAGATACGCAGTATTTT.

This clone came up a few times. The chain combines TRBV7-2 with TRBJ2-7; D is perhaps TRBD1 (5 bases). V was pared by 3 bases and J by 2 bases, with 11 bases between. The CDR3 consists of 14 residues. The germline gives CDR1 SGHTA, CDR2 FQGNSA. CDR3: CASSLQGTAYEQYV. For the CDR3, the DNA is TGTGCCAGCAGCTTGCAGGGAACTGCCTACGAGCAGTACGTC.

The chain carries TRBV18 and TRBJ2-7; TRBD1 matches 11 bases. This CDR3 has 17 amino acids. CDR1 KGHSH and CDR2 LQKENI come from the germline V gene. V shed 3 bases, J shed 6 bases, and the junction held 13 bases outside the gene matches. The CDR3 spells CASSPNTGTGGVLEQYV. DNA for the CDR3: TGTGCCAGCTCACCGAATACTGGGACAGGGGGAGTTCTCGAGCAGTACGTC.

The V call is TRBV5-4, the J call TRBJ2-3; the match to TRBD2 covers 9 bases. This CDR3 region has 16 residues. The germline V gene has CDR1 SGHNT and CDR2 YYREEE (reference sequence). Unmatched junction bases numbered 4, after V lost 0 bases and J lost 2 bases. Here the CDR3 reads CASSLGLAESTDTQYF. In DNA, the CDR3 is TGTGCCAGCAGCTTGGGACTAGCGGAGTCCACAGATACGCAGTATTTT.

The genes are TRBV6-1 and TRBJ1-3; possibly TRBD1 for D (6 bases). Trimming stripped 3 bases from V and 4 bases from J, with 10 bases between. Germline CDR1 and CDR2: MNHNS and SASEGT. The CDR3 sequence is 14 residues long. The chain's CDR3 is CASSDGQLGNTIYF. The CDR3, as DNA: TGTGCCAGCAGTGACGGACAGCTCGGAAACACCATATATTTT.

The chain combines TRBV2 with TRBJ1-5; no firm D call. The CDR3 has 13 amino acids. Germline-derived CDR1 and CDR2 are SNHLY and FYNNEI. With 5 bases removed from V and 10 bases from J, the gap between germline ends came to 15 bases. CDR3 nucleotides: TGTGCCAGCAGTCCAGGCCCGAGTTTCCCCCAGCATTTT. As protein: CASSPGPSFPQHF.

This chain uses TRBV5-5 with TRBJ2-7, with 8 bases identical to TRBD2. After removal of 3 bases from V and 2 bases from J, the junction contained 4 bases not matched to a gene. The CDR3 is made up of 14 amino acids. CDR1 SGHKS and CDR2 YYEKEE come from the germline V gene (reference sequence). CDR3 nucleotides: TGTGCCAGCAGCTCAGCGGGGGCTACCTACGAGCAGTACGTC. Translating gives CASSSAGATYEQYV.